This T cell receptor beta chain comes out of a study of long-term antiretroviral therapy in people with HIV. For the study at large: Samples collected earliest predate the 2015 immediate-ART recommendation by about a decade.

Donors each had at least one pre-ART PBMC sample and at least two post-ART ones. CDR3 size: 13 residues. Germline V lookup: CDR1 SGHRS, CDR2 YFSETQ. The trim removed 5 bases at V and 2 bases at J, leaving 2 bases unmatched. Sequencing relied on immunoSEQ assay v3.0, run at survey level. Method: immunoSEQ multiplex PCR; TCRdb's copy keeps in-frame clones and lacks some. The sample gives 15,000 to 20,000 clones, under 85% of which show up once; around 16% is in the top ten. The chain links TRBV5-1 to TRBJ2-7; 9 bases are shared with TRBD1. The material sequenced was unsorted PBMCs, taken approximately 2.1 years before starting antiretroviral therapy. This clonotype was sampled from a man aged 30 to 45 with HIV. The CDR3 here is CASSWDRAYEQYF. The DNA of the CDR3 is TGCGCCAGCAGTTGGGACAGGGCCTACGAGCAGTACTTC.